Shown below are 26 T cell receptor beta chains from a single sample sequenced in a study of T cell clonality in common variable immunodeficiency. Sequencing used immunoSEQ multiplex PCR; TCRdb keeps in-frame clones, though not all of them. Altogether about 37,000 clones were found in the sample, and no singletons occur. Sequencing used peripheral blood mononuclear cells. These receptor sequences come from a person between 18 and 75 years old in good health.

In this sample, this clone turned up many times. The sequenced part of the CDR3 DNA is TGTGCCAGCAGCGGGACAGGGGCTGGTAATTCACCC. Translation gives CASSGTGAGNSP. The whole CDR3 is CASSGTGAGNSPLHF. The gene calls are TRBV5-6 and TRBJ1-6; 10 bases are shared with TRBD1. The sequenced fragment ends 3 residues before the CDR3 boundary, so the rest is inferred from the germline J gene. V shed 4 bases, J shed 6 bases, and the junction held 4 bases outside the gene matches. The CDR3 runs to 15 residues. Per the germline V gene, CDR1 is SGHDT and CDR2 is YYEEEE.

This clone was detected a few times. This CDR3 reads CSARLPRDNSPLHF. The CDR3 DNA, read in part, is TGCAGTGCCCGTCTTCCGAGGGATAATTCACCC. The chain has TRBV20-1 and TRBJ1-6; D gene ambiguous. Read sequence stops 3 residues before the CDR3 end, and the germline J gene provides the missing end. CDR3 length: 14 amino acids. Germline lookup yields CDR1 DFQATT and CDR2 SNEGSKA (reference sequence). Trimming took off 6 bases at V and 5 bases at J, with 14 bases between the two ends.

This clone was seen repeatedly, ten times or more. Read data end 3 residues before the CDR3 end; the end is taken from the germline J gene. The gene calls are TRBV19 and TRBJ2-1; 8 positions agree with TRBD2. CDR3 length: 17 amino acids. In germline, CDR1 is LNHDA, CDR2 SQIVND (reference sequence). V gave up 6 bases and J gave up 2 bases; unmatched junction bases: 12. This CDR3 is CASRAIAGPGPYNEQFF. CDR3 DNA, as far as it was read: TGTGCCAGTAGGGCGATAGCGGGACCGGGCCCCTACAATGAG. Full variable domain (remainder filled in from reference TRBV19 and TRBJ2-1): DGGITQSPKYLFRKEGQNVTLSCEQNLNHDAMYWYRQDPGQGLRLIYYSQIVNDFQKGDIAEGYSVSREKKESFPLTVTSAQKNPTAFYLCASRAIAGPGPYNEQFFGPGTRLTVL.

There are many counts of this clone. The read gets to within 3 residues of the CDR3 end, and the germline J gene fills in the rest. V gene TRBV30 combines with J gene TRBJ1-1; tentatively, D is TRBD1 (5 bases). The CDR3 extends over 13 amino acids. Germline V gene lookup returns CDR1 GTSNPN and CDR2 SVGIG (reference sequence). The ends were cut back, 0 bases at V and 6 bases at J, with 11 bases in the middle. Incomplete CDR3 DNA: TGTGCCTGGAGTGTTAAGGGGAGGGCTGAA. Encoded protein: CAWSVKGRAE. The entire CDR3 sequence reads CAWSVKGRAEAFF.

This clone was detected only a few times. Read coverage stops 3 residues before the CDR3 terminus; the germline J gene supplies the remainder. The genes are TRBV20-1 and TRBJ2-7; TRBD1 matches 8 bases. V was clipped by 2 bases and J by 5 bases; unmatched bases: 5. This CDR3 has 13 amino acids. Germline V lookup: CDR1 DFQATT, CDR2 SNEGSKA (reference sequence). The part of the CDR3 DNA that was read is TGCAGTGCTAGACCGGACAGGGCGAACGAG. Its protein is CSARPDRANE. The full-length CDR3 reads as CSARPDRANEQYF.

On this clone itself: The CDR3 goes on 3 residues after the read ends, and that part is filled in from the germline J gene. The chain recombines TRBV7-9 with TRBJ1-1; TRBD1 might be the D (5 bases). V was trimmed by 4 bases and J by 4 bases, leaving 16 bases between them. This CDR3 spans 15 amino acids. CDR1 and CDR2 (germline): SEHNR, FQNEAQ (reference sequence). The CDR3 protein is CASSSPGGSGTEAFF. Partial CDR3 DNA: TGTGCCAGCAGCTCTCCGGGGGGGTCGGGCACTGAA.

This clone was picked up many times. The CDR3 is cut off 3 residues early in the read; its end comes from the germline J gene. The J gene is TRBJ1-1, the V gene TRBV27; a possible D gene is TRBD1 (6 bases). The length of the CDR3 is 15 residues. Germline CDR1 MNHEY, CDR2 SMNVEV (reference sequence). The V end was cut by 6 bases, the J end by 4 bases, with 18 bases between. The CDR3 region is CASRITGKGVTEAFF. Incomplete CDR3 DNA: TGTGCCAGCAGGATAACAGGGAAGGGAGTCACTGAA.

This clone was counted many times. The read falls 3 residues short of the CDR3 end, and the missing part is taken from the germline J gene. The V call is TRBV6-2 or TRBV6-3, the J call TRBJ2-1; perhaps TRBD1 as D (5 bases). Trimming removed 6 bases at V and 6 bases at J, with 18 bases between. The germline CDR1 and CDR2 sequences are MNHEY and SVGEGT. This CDR3 contains 15 residues. The sequenced CDR3 bases are TGTGCCAGCAGGGAGACAGCCAACCCCCTCAATGAG. Translation gives CASRETANPLNE. From start to end, the CDR3 is CASRETANPLNEQFF.

The table lists this clone with many counts. The CDR3 extends 3 residues past the end of the read, so its final part is completed from the germline J gene. The chain combines TRBV12-3 or TRBV12-4 with TRBJ1-2; 9 bases are a match to TRBD1. V lost 2 bases to trimming and J lost 7 bases; unmatched junction nucleotides: 11. The CDR3 is 16 residues long. CDR3 residues: CASSLTLFGTGPGYTF. The CDR3 DNA, read in part, is TGTGCCAGCAGTTTAACCTTATTCGGGACAGGGCCTGGC.

This clone was observed many times. The CDR3 is cut off 3 residues early in the read; its end comes from the germline J gene. The chain is built from TRBV5-1 and TRBJ1-1; D remains unclear. V was shortened by 0 bases and J by 5 bases, with 8 bases between the two germline ends. This CDR3 is built from 13 residues. Germline V CDR1 and CDR2: SGHRS, YFSETQ. CDR3 region: CASSLAEGTEAFF. The DNA read from the CDR3 is TGCGCCAGCAGCTTGGCCGAGGGTACTGAA.

Many counts were recorded for this clone. With the read ending 3 residues before the CDR3 end, the germline J gene is used to fill in that end. The V call is TRBV2, the J call TRBJ2-7; 10 bases line up with TRBD2. The V segment lost 7 bases and the J segment 4 bases; nucleotides outside the gene matches: 10. Germline loops: CDR1 SNHLY, CDR2 FYNNEI. This CDR3 contains 15 residues. The CDR3 DNA, read in part, is TGTGCCAGCAAAGTCGGAGTAGCGGGGGGATACGAG. It yields the protein CASKVGVAGGYE. The whole CDR3 protein is CASKVGVAGGYEQYF.

Many counts were recorded for this clone. The CDR3 goes on 3 residues after the read ends, and that part is filled in from the germline J gene. The chain joins TRBV12-3 or TRBV12-4 to TRBJ2-7, with a possible D match to TRBD2 (5 bases). The CDR3 totals 13 residues. Trimming took 6 bases from V and 6 from J, leaving 15 bases between them. Incomplete CDR3 DNA: TGTGCCAGCAGCTTAACTCCTAGCAGCGAG. This translates into CASSLTPSSE. The CDR3, in full, reads CASSLTPSSEQYF.

There are many counts of this clone. Read data end 3 residues before the CDR3 end; the end is taken from the germline J gene. V is TRBV5-1 and J is TRBJ2-5; D unresolved. In germline, CDR1 is SGHRS, CDR2 YFSETQ. The CDR3 spans 17 residues. The V end was cut by 4 bases, the J end by 3 bases, with 22 bases between. The CDR3 sequence: CASSQLPLLLNEETQYF. CDR3 DNA, as far as it was read: TGCGCCAGCAGCCAATTGCCTCTATTGTTAAATGAAGAGACC.

This clone was found many times. With the read ending 3 residues before the CDR3 end, the germline J gene is used to fill in that end. The genes are TRBV6-4 and TRBJ2-1; no definite D call. The CDR3 contains 16 residues. Germline V CDR1 and CDR2: MRHNA, SNTAGT. Between the trimmed V and J ends, which lost 3 bases and 1 base, there was a span of 13 bases. The CDR3 here is CASSDESRASYNEQFF. Partial CDR3 DNA: TGTGCCAGCAGTGATGAAAGTCGCGCGTCCTACAATGAG.

This clone was recorded many times. The CDR3 extends 3 residues past the end of the read, so its final part is completed from the germline J gene. This chain links TRBV15 with TRBJ2-5; 7 bases line up with TRBD2. Germline CDR1 LNHNV, CDR2 YYDKDF (reference sequence). Losses at the gene ends were 0 bases for V and 2 bases for J; bases not matched to a gene: 6. This CDR3 is 16 amino acids long. CDR3 sequence: CATSREGGGLQETQYF. CDR3 DNA (partial): TGTGCCACCAGCAGAGAGGGCGGGGGACTTCAAGAGACC.

This clone showed up many times. Germline and junction disagree at one end, which may indicate a read error. The sequenced fragment ends 3 residues before the CDR3 boundary, so the rest is inferred from the germline J gene. The V call is TRBV7-9, the J call TRBJ1-2; TRBD1 agrees at 7 bases. CDR3 length: 15 amino acids. Germline values: CDR1 SEHNR, CDR2 FQNEAQ (reference sequence). The sequenced part of the CDR3 DNA is TGTGCCAGCAGCCAGGGGGTAGTTCAAGACTATGAC. It encodes CASSQGVVQDYD. Given in full, the CDR3 is CASSQGVVQDYDYTF.

Many counts were recorded for this clone. Read sequence stops 3 residues before the CDR3 end, and the germline J gene provides the missing end. V gene TRBV7-9 combines with J gene TRBJ1-5; TRBD1 matches 9 bases. The CDR3 covers 14 residues. After removal of 5 bases from V and 4 bases from J, the junction contained 3 bases not matched to a gene. The germline V gene has CDR1 SEHNR and CDR2 FQNEAQ (reference sequence). The part of the CDR3 DNA that was read is TGTGCCAGCAGCCGACAGGGGGGGAATCAGCCC. This codes for CASSRQGGNQP. The whole CDR3 reads CASSRQGGNQPQHF.

The sample holds many counts of this clone. The CDR3 end falls 3 residues outside the read, so it is completed with the germline J gene. The chain combines TRBV9 with TRBJ2-3, with a weak D call TRBD1 (6 bases). CDR1 SGDLS and CDR2 YYNGEE come from the germline V gene. This CDR3 has 16 amino acids. Trimming cost V 0 bases and J 2 bases, with 13 bases left between them. The CDR3 reads CASSVDQGRLTDTQYF. Partial CDR3 DNA: TGTGCCAGCAGCGTAGATCAGGGGCGCCTCACAGATACG.

Ten or more counts support this clone. The CDR3 end is not reached by the read, which stops 3 residues before it; the germline J gene fills it in. J is TRBJ2-1 and V is TRBV9, with a tentative D call TRBD1 (6 bases). From germline, CDR1 is SGDLS and CDR2 YYNGEE. This CDR3 is 13 amino acids long. V was cut by 3 bases and J by 9 bases, with 13 bases left in between. CDR3 DNA (partial): TGTGCCAGCAGCGCTGGGACATTGAGTGAG. Protein: CASSAGTLSE. The whole CDR3 sequence reads CASSAGTLSEQFF.

At least ten counts were recorded for this clone. The CDR3 end falls 3 residues outside the read, so it is completed with the germline J gene. The chain employs TRBV6-2 or TRBV6-3 and TRBJ2-1; TRBD1 matches 7 bases. Germline loops: CDR1 MNHEY, CDR2 SVGEGT. J was trimmed by 7 bases and V by 8 bases; bases with no gene match: 11. CDR3 length: 14 residues. The covered CDR3 bases are TGTGCCAGCGACGACAGGGAGAAGGCTAATGAG. Translated, it gives CASDDREKANE. From start to end, the CDR3 is CASDDREKANEQFF.

At least ten counts were recorded for this clone. The read ends 3 residues before the CDR3 terminus; that terminus is restored from the germline J gene. The genes are TRBV18 and TRBJ2-1; D is perhaps TRBD2 (6 bases). Germline CDR1 reads KGHSH; CDR2 reads LQKENI. The V end was cut by 3 bases, the J end by 5 bases, with 11 bases between. The CDR3 sequence is 14 residues long. Partial CDR3 DNA: TGTGCCAGCTCACCTCGGACTAATAACAATGAG. Translation gives CASSPRTNNNE. The entire CDR3 sequence reads CASSPRTNNNEQFF. The variable domain in full, with the rest retrieved from reference TRBV18 and TRBJ2-1, is NAGVMQNPRHLVRRRGQEARLRCSPMKGHSHVYWYRQLPEEGLKFMVYLQKENIIDESGMPKERFSAEFPKEGPSILRIQQVVRGDSAAYFCASSPRTNNNEQFFGPGTRLTVL.

This clone was detected many times. The read is 3 residues too short to cover the CDR3 end, so that end is filled in from the germline J gene. The chain recombines TRBV6-2 or TRBV6-3 with TRBJ1-2; D gene unclear. The V gene lost 2 bases and the J gene lost 2 bases, with 9 bases spanning the gap. The CDR3 covers 14 residues. Germline V gene lookup returns CDR1 MNHEY and CDR2 SVGEGT. Incomplete CDR3 DNA: TGTGCCAGCAGTTACCCCCTAGACAACTATGGC. Its translation is CASSYPLDNYG. The complete CDR3 protein is CASSYPLDNYGYTF.

Many counts were recorded for this clone. Coverage ceases 3 residues before the CDR3 finishes, and the germline J gene fills in the end. The chain combines TRBV5-4 with TRBJ1-2; 8 bases map to TRBD1. Germline lookup yields CDR1 SGHNT and CDR2 YYREEE (reference sequence). Trimming cost V 4 bases and J 4 bases; bases outside gene matches: 6. The CDR3 has 14 amino acids. CDR3 region: CASSSAGGGYGYTF. The covered CDR3 bases are TGTGCCAGCAGCAGCGCAGGGGGCGGCTATGGC.

This clone was seen repeatedly, ten times or more. The sequenced fragment ends 3 residues before the CDR3 boundary, so the rest is inferred from the germline J gene. The V gene is TRBV5-4, the J gene TRBJ2-7; tentatively, D is TRBD1 (6 bases). V was shortened by 1 base and J by 6 bases, with 17 bases between the two germline ends. The CDR3 has 15 amino acids. Germline CDR1 and CDR2: SGHNT and YYREEE (reference sequence). Here the CDR3 reads CASSLNRQELTEQYF. The DNA read from the CDR3 is TGTGCCAGCAGCTTGAACCGACAGGAACTTACCGAG.

In its sample, this clone was seen many times. The CDR3 is cut off 3 residues early in the read; its end comes from the germline J gene. The rearrangement joins TRBV5-1 to TRBJ1-2; tentatively, D is TRBD1 (6 bases). Germline assignment: CDR1 SGHRS and CDR2 YFSETQ. Between the trimmed V and J ends, which lost 4 bases and 2 bases, there was a span of 12 bases. The CDR3 is 14 residues long. The CDR3 loop reads CASSQQGSNYGYTF. The covered CDR3 bases are TGCGCCAGCAGCCAACAGGGATCCAACTATGGC.

This clone was seen repeatedly, ten times or more. The sequence runs out 3 residues before the end of the CDR3; the remainder is reconstructed from the germline J gene. This chain uses TRBV19 with TRBJ2-5, with D possibly matching TRBD1 (6 bases). The CDR3 sequence is 15 residues long. In germline, CDR1 is LNHDA, CDR2 SQIVND (reference sequence). Trimming stripped 3 bases from V and 0 bases from J, with 11 bases between. The part of the CDR3 DNA that was read is TGTGCCAGTAGTATTGGGGGCCCGTACCAAGAGACC. Translation gives CASSIGGPYQET. The whole CDR3 reads CASSIGGPYQETQYF.